Following are 10 T cell receptor beta chains from one sample sequenced in a study of blood T cell repertoires in COVID-19. Sequencing used immunoSEQ multiplex PCR; TCRdb keeps in-frame clones, though not all of them. The profile shows approximately 90,000 clones, around 87% of them singletons. Source material: peripheral blood. These receptors were taken from a human donor in a cohort sampled during active COVID-19.

This chain links TRBV7-3 with TRBJ2-1, with D possibly TRBD1 on 5 matching bases. The germline V and J ends were trimmed by 5 bases and 3 bases, with 14 bases remaining between them. Germline V CDR1 and CDR2: SGHTA, FQGTGA. The CDR3 length is 15 residues. The CDR3 coding sequence is TGTGCCAGCAGCCCCGTTCAGGGATTCTACAATGAGCAGTTCTTC. Its protein product is CASSPVQGFYNEQFF. The complete variable domain, with remaining parts taken from reference TRBV7-3 and TRBJ2-1, reads GAGVSQTPSNKVTEKGKYVELRCDPISGHTALYWYRQSLGQGPEFLIYFQGTGAADDSGLPNDRFFAVRPEGSVSTLKIQRTERGDSAVYLCASSPVQGFYNEQFFGPGTRLTVL.

Comments on this clone: A junction end diverges from the germline sequence, so it may reflect a read error. This chain connects TRBV7-7 to TRBJ2-3; D may correspond to TRBD1 or TRBD2 (5 bases each). Germline loops: CDR1 SSHAT, CDR2 FNYEAQ (reference sequence). This CDR3 contains 13 residues. CDR3 amino acids: CASSGHPTDTQYF. DNA for the CDR3: TGTGCTAGCAGCGGACATCCCACAGATACGCAGTATTTT.

J is TRBJ2-2 and V is TRBV27; 9 positions agree with TRBD2. The CDR3 covers 16 residues. J lost 1 base, V lost 6 bases, and 6 bases had no gene match. Germline V gene sequence: CDR1 MNHEY, CDR2 SMNVEV (reference sequence). The CDR3 is CASRGAGGLNTGELFF. The CDR3 nucleotides are TGTGCCAGCAGGGGAGCGGGGGGCCTGAACACCGGGGAGCTGTTTTTT.

The rearrangement uses TRBV2 and TRBJ2-5, with 10 bases matching TRBD2. The CDR3 extends over 13 amino acids. Germline V lookup: CDR1 SNHLY, CDR2 FYNNEI. V trimming: 7 bases; J trimming: 5 bases; junction bases outside the gene matches: 4. The CDR3 nucleotides are TGTGCCAGCACAGCGGGGGGGTGGGAGACCCAGTACTTC. As protein: CASTAGGWETQYF.

The CDR3 sequence: CASSWRGQGLVEQYF. CDR3 nucleotide sequence: TGTGCCAGCAGCTGGCGGGGACAGGGTCTTGTCGAGCAGTACTTC. V is TRBV7-6 and J is TRBJ2-7; 9 bases are shared with TRBD1. This CDR3 is built from 15 residues. The trim removed 4 bases at V and 6 bases at J, leaving 10 bases unmatched. Germline CDR1 reads SGHVS; CDR2 reads FNYEAQ.

The rearrangement joins TRBV7-9 to TRBJ2-7; D is possibly TRBD2 (5 bases). This CDR3 has 15 residues. V lost 5 bases and J lost 0, with 14 bases in between. The germline V gene has CDR1 SEHNR and CDR2 FQNEAQ (reference sequence). The DNA for the CDR3 is TGTGCCAGCAGCCTTGGAGACTACAGCTCCTACGAGCAGTACTTC. It yields the protein CASSLGDYSSYEQYF.

The rearrangement joins TRBV27 to TRBJ1-2, with D tentatively TRBD1 (5 bases). The CDR3 totals 17 residues. Germline V gene lookup returns CDR1 MNHEY and CDR2 SMNVEV (reference sequence). V was shortened by 7 bases and J by 5 bases, with 26 bases between the two germline ends. The CDR3 is CASTINGLRVGTYGYTF. The CDR3 bases are TGTGCCAGCACCATTAACGGCCTCAGGGTCGGAACTTATGGCTACACCTTC.

The V call is TRBV10-1, the J call TRBJ2-3; 7 bases map to TRBD1. The CDR3 covers 14 residues. After removal of 6 bases from V and 2 bases from J, the junction contained 5 bases not matched to a gene. In germline, CDR1 is WNHNN, CDR2 SYGVQD (reference sequence). CDR3 loop: CASRSGTATDTQYF. CDR3 nucleotide sequence: TGCGCCAGCAGGTCCGGGACAGCCACAGATACGCAGTATTTT.

The V call is TRBV11-2, the J call TRBJ2-7, with D uncertain. Per germline, CDR1 SGHAT and CDR2 FQNNGV. With 0 bases removed from V and 9 bases from J, the gap between germline ends came to 12 bases. The CDR3 sequence is 13 residues long. CDR3 protein: CASSLDIVSGQYF. In nucleotides, the CDR3 is TGTGCCAGCAGCTTAGATATTGTATCGGGGCAGTACTTC.

The V call is TRBV27, the J call TRBJ1-4, with 8 nucleotides matching TRBD1. V shed 2 bases, J shed 8 bases, and the junction held 7 bases outside the gene matches. In germline, CDR1 is MNHEY, CDR2 SMNVEV (reference sequence). The CDR3 extends over 15 amino acids. CDR3 DNA: TGTGCCAGCAGTTTAGGGACAGGCGGACGGGAAAAACTGTTTTTT. Translation gives CASSLGTGGREKLFF. The whole variable domain, filled in from reference TRBV27 and TRBJ1-4, reads EAQVTQNPRYLITVTGKKLTVTCSQNMNHEYMSWYRQDPGLGLRQIYYSMNVEVTDKGDVPEGYKVSRKEKRNFPLILESPSPNQTSLYFCASSLGTGGREKLFFGSGTQLSVL.